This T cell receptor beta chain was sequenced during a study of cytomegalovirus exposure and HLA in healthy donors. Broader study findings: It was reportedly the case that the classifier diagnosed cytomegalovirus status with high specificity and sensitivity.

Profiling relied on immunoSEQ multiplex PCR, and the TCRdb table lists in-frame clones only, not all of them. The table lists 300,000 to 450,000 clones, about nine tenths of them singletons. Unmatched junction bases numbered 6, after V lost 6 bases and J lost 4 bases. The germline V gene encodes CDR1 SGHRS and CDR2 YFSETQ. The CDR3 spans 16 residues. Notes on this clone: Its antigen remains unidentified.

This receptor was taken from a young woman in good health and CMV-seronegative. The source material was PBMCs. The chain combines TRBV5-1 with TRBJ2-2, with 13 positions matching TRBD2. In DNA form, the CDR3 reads TGCGCCAGCAATACGGGGACTAGCGGGATCACCGGGGAGCTGTTTTTT. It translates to CASNTGTSGITGELFF.